This T cell receptor beta chain was captured in a study of CD8 T cells in ankylosing spondylitis. Study outcomes and limitations: About 8 highly homologous variants formed a TCR beta motif that appeared characteristic of ankylosing spondylitis blood.

TCRdb itself ran the 5' RACE reads through MiXCR, one entry per CDR3 protein. The sample yields about 500,000 distinct CDR3 sequences, over 4% seen once. This clonotype has ten or more counts. Its target is unknown. Germline V CDR1 and CDR2: ENHRY, SYGVKD. There are 14 residues in the CDR3. The V end lost 3 bases, the J end lost 4 bases, and 12 bases lay between the germline ends. Sequenced: blood, either unsorted or a sorted T cell fraction (not recorded which). This chain joins TRBV10-3 and TRBJ1-2, with D hard to call. This receptor was identified in a male donor with ankylosing spondylitis. This CDR3 reads CAISEAGMVYGYTF. CDR3 DNA sequence: TGTGCCATCAGTGAAGCGGGGATGGTCTATGGCTACACCTTC.